These 17 T cell receptor beta chains were all obtained from the same sample, sequenced in a study of PD-1 blockade in classical Hodgkin lymphoma. Assay used: immunoSEQ multiplex PCR; TCRdb lists only in-frame clones, some missing. The repertoire has 90,000 to 100,000 clones, roughly 89% of them found once; the top ten carry over 8.5%. Relapse was seen in all patients after autologous stem cell transplantation, and brentuximab vedotin exposure was variable. The source was peripheral blood mononuclear cells (PBMCs), collected before the second cycle of nivolumab. The receptors derive from a human donor with classical Hodgkin lymphoma.

J is TRBJ2-3 and V is TRBV10-3; D may be TRBD1 or TRBD2 (5 bases each). The CDR3 covers 13 residues. Germline CDR1 is ENHRY and CDR2 is SYGVKD. The V end lost 3 bases, the J end lost 4 bases, and 8 bases lay between the germline ends. The CDR3 here is CAISDRESDTQYF. CDR3 DNA sequence: TGTGCCATCAGTGACAGGGAGTCAGATACGCAGTATTTT.

This clone appeared a single time. This chain links TRBV7-9 with TRBJ2-1, with D perhaps TRBD1 or TRBD2 (6 bases each). Trimming took off 0 bases at V and 12 bases at J, with 9 bases between the two ends. Germline lookup yields CDR1 SEHNR and CDR2 FQNEAQ (reference sequence). There are 12 residues in the CDR3. The CDR3 sequence is CASSLAGGGQFF. DNA of the CDR3: TGTGCCAGCAGCTTAGCGGGGGGCGGGCAGTTCTTC.

The gene calls are TRBV5-8 and TRBJ1-5; the D gene is possibly TRBD1 (5 bases). This CDR3 region has 13 residues. The V end lost 5 bases, the J end lost 4 bases, and 10 bases lay between the germline ends. Germline CDR1 is SGHTS and CDR2 is YDEGEE. CDR3 sequence (DNA): TGTGCCAGCAGTGACAGTGATAATCAGCCCCAGCATTTT. This encodes CASSDSDNQPQHF.

CDR3 region: CASSRGGEVAPLHF. The CDR3 nucleotides are TGTGCCAGCAGCCGGGGTGGGGAGGTTGCACCCCTCCACTTT. The chain joins TRBV4-2 to TRBJ1-6; no clear D gene. The germline V gene encodes CDR1 LGHNA and CDR2 YNFKEQ. V was cut by 4 bases and J by 11 bases, with 15 bases left in between. The CDR3 has 14 residues.

This sequence joins TRBV9 and TRBJ2-7, with TRBD1 matching 9 bases. Germline loops: CDR1 SGDLS, CDR2 YYNGEE. This CDR3 is 15 amino acids long. With 3 bases clipped from V and 5 bases from J, the junction kept 9 bases outside the gene matches. The CDR3 sequence is CASSGGTGKGDEQYF. DNA of the CDR3: TGTGCCAGCAGCGGCGGGACAGGGAAAGGGGACGAGCAGTACTTC.

In its sample, this clone was seen a few times. V is TRBV28 and J is TRBJ1-5; no firm D call. Trimming removed 1 base from V and 4 bases from J, with 11 bases in between. The CDR3 sequence is 15 residues long. Germline CDR1 MDHEN, CDR2 SYDVKM. The CDR3 spells CASSLSGFRNQPQHF. The CDR3 DNA reads as TGTGCCAGCAGTTTATCGGGGTTCAGGAATCAGCCCCAGCATTTT.

The CDR3 sequence is CASSARSDMNTEAFF. In nucleotides, the CDR3 is TGTGCCAGCAGCGCCCGATCGGACATGAACACTGAAGCTTTCTTT. The rearrangement uses TRBV9 and TRBJ1-1; the D gene is possibly TRBD1 (5 bases). V was trimmed by 3 bases and J by 0 bases, leaving 12 bases between them. This CDR3 is 15 amino acids long. Germline CDR1 reads SGDLS; CDR2 reads YYNGEE.

The rearrangement joins TRBV7-2 to TRBJ2-2; D is perhaps TRBD1 or TRBD2 (5 bases each). Trimming removed 5 bases at V and 4 bases at J, with 14 bases between. This CDR3 is built from 15 residues. Germline assignment: CDR1 SGHTA and CDR2 FQGNSA. The CDR3 sequence: CASSERGSGTGELFF. The CDR3, as DNA: TGTGCCAGCAGCGAGAGGGGTTCTGGCACCGGGGAGCTGTTTTTT.

V is TRBV7-9 and J is TRBJ2-7; tentative D call: TRBD2 (7 bases). Germline loops: CDR1 SEHNR, CDR2 FQNEAQ (reference sequence). V lost 5 bases and J 6 bases, leaving 20 bases between the germline ends. The CDR3 is made up of 15 amino acids. CDR3 residues: CASSRSGGPTPEQYF. The DNA of the CDR3 is TGTGCCAGCAGCCGTTCCGGGGGGCCGACACCCGAGCAGTACTTC.

This chain uses TRBV28 with TRBJ1-2, with D possibly matching TRBD1 (6 bases). V dropped 2 bases and J dropped 2 bases, with 6 bases sitting between them. Germline CDR1 and CDR2: MDHEN and SYDVKM. CDR3 length equals 13 residues. CDR3 loop: CASSLRGNYGYTF. Written as DNA, the CDR3 is TGTGCCAGCAGTTTAAGGGGGAACTATGGCTACACCTTC.

V is TRBV13 and J is TRBJ2-1, with D possibly matching TRBD2 (6 bases). V lost 3 bases, J lost 3 bases, and 9 bases lay in between. CDR1 and CDR2 from the germline V gene are PRHDT and FYEKMQ (reference sequence). This CDR3 is built from 14 residues. The CDR3 loop is CASSLGGFYNEQFF. CDR3 DNA: TGTGCCAGCAGCTTGGGGGGTTTCTACAATGAGCAGTTCTTC. Using reference TRBV13 and TRBJ2-1 for the parts outside the CDR3, the full variable domain is AAGVIQSPRHLIKEKRETATLKCYPIPRHDTVYWYQQGPGQDPQFLISFYEKMQSDKGSIPDRFSAQQFSDYHSELNMSSLELGDSALYFCASSLGGFYNEQFFGPGTRLTVL.

The chain carries TRBV27 and TRBJ2-7, with D perhaps TRBD1 or TRBD2 (6 bases each). CDR1 is MNHEY and CDR2 is SMNVEV in the germline V gene (reference sequence). The V end was cut by 6 bases, the J end by 5 bases, with 20 bases between. The CDR3 is 15 amino acids. The CDR3 reads CASRALGGMRDEQYF. The CDR3 nucleotides are TGTGCCAGCAGGGCTTTAGGGGGGATGAGGGACGAGCAGTACTTC.

This chain connects TRBV23-1 to TRBJ2-3, with D possibly TRBD2 on 7 matching bases. TRBV23-1 is labeled an ORF, and its function is uncertain. The V gene lost 1 base and the J gene lost 2 bases, with 22 bases spanning the gap. CDR3 size: 19 residues. This CDR3 is CASSQCPPGGGGYTDTQYF. The DNA of the CDR3 is TGCGCCAGCAGTCAATGCCCCCCGGGAGGCGGGGGCTACACAGATACGCAGTATTTT.

The rearrangement uses TRBV6-1 and TRBJ1-1; D is possibly TRBD1 (5 bases). V was clipped by 0 bases and J by 3 bases, with 8 bases between them. Germline assignment: CDR1 MNHNS and CDR2 SASEGT. The CDR3 is 14 amino acids. CDR3 nucleotides: TGTGCCAGCAGTGAAGCCGGGGGTTACACTGAAGCTTTCTTT. Its translation: CASSEAGGYTEAFF.

The CDR3 nucleotides read TGTGCCAGCAGCTTAGGGGACAATAACGAGCAGTACTTC. The encoded protein is CASSLGDNNEQYF. The chain recombines TRBV7-8 with TRBJ2-7, with D maybe TRBD1 (6 bases). V lost 1 base and J 5 bases, leaving 9 bases between the germline ends. Germline V gene data show CDR1 as SGHVS and CDR2 as FQNEAQ. The CDR3 consists of 13 residues.

The chain is built from TRBV27 and TRBJ2-7, with D maybe TRBD1 (6 bases). The ends were cut back, 1 base at V and 1 base at J, with 11 bases in the middle. There are 15 residues in the CDR3. Germline V lookup: CDR1 MNHEY, CDR2 SMNVEV (reference sequence). The CDR3 region has the DNA TGTGCCAGCAGTTTATTTCCAGGGGATTCCTACGAGCAGTACTTC. Its protein is CASSLFPGDSYEQYF.

V and J are TRBV7-6 and TRBJ2-3; the D gene is possibly TRBD1 (6 bases). Trimming stripped 4 bases from V and 7 bases from J, with 15 bases between. This CDR3 region has 14 residues. Per germline, CDR1 SGHVS and CDR2 FNYEAQ. Written as DNA, the CDR3 is TGTGCCAGCAGCTATACCGGGACATTGAATACGCAGTATTTT. Its translation is CASSYTGTLNTQYF.